The next 20 T cell receptor beta chains were all read from a single sample in a study of CD8 T cells in Susac syndrome. Reverse transcription used roughly 0.45 to 1 ug RNA and random hexamers. TCRdb redid the calling of the immunoSEQ multiplex PCR reads with MiXCR, one entry per CDR3 protein. The sample includes hundreds of thousands of distinct CDR3 sequences, roughly 94% of them seen just once. The specimen was CD4+ T cells from PBMCs. The receptor set was obtained from a human donor with multiple sclerosis.

About this clonotype: The junction and the germline gene differ at one end; a read error may be behind it. V gene TRBV3-1 combines with J gene TRBJ2-7, with D perhaps matching TRBD1 or TRBD2 (5 bases each). The CDR3 covers 13 residues. Germline V lookup: CDR1 LGHDT, CDR2 YNNKEL (reference sequence). The CDR3 DNA sequence: TGTGCCAGCAGCCAAGTCCCAGGGCGAGGGGACCACTTC. Translated, it gives CASSQVPGRGDHF.

V is TRBV13 and J is TRBJ2-5, with TRBD1 identical over 7 bases. The CDR3 spans 13 residues. Germline values: CDR1 PRHDT, CDR2 FYEKMQ (reference sequence). V gave up 6 bases and J gave up 0 bases; unmatched junction bases: 1. In DNA, the CDR3 is TGTGCCAGCAGGACAGGGAACCAAGAGACCCAGTACTTC. It translates to CASRTGNQETQYF.

This chain uses TRBV29-1 with TRBJ2-5; D remains ambiguous. The CDR3 is 14 amino acids. Per the germline V gene, CDR1 is SQVTM and CDR2 is ANQGSEA. With 5 bases removed from V and 5 bases from J, the gap between germline ends came to 18 bases. The CDR3 spells CSVFILASTETQYF. DNA of the CDR3: TGCAGCGTTTTCATCCTGGCTAGTACGGAGACCCAGTACTTC. The complete variable domain, with remaining parts taken from reference TRBV29-1 and TRBJ2-5, reads SAVISQKPSRDICQRGTSLTIQCQVDSQVTMMFWYRQQPGQSLTLIATANQGSEATYESGFVIDKFPISRPNLTFSTLTVSNMSPEDSSIYLCSVFILASTETQYFGPGTRLLVL.

The rearrangement joins TRBV29-1 to TRBJ2-5; TRBD2 aligns across 9 bases. Germline V gene sequence: CDR1 SQVTM, CDR2 ANQGSEA. V dropped 1 base and J dropped 9; count of bases not matched to a gene: 12. The CDR3 length is 15 residues. CDR3 sequence reads: CSVEVAGGSLLAQYF. The CDR3 DNA reads TGCAGCGTTGAAGTGGCGGGGGGGTCTCTGCTGGCCCAGTACTTC.

The chain carries TRBV18 and TRBJ1-1; D unresolved. V was cut by 2 bases and J by 0 bases, with 7 bases left in between. In germline, CDR1 is KGHSH, CDR2 LQKENI. This CDR3 spans 14 amino acids. CDR3 sequence: CASSPFGLNTEAFF. CDR3 nucleotides: TGTGCCAGCTCACCATTCGGGTTGAACACTGAAGCTTTCTTT.

The rearrangement links TRBV27 to TRBJ1-2; unclear D gene. The V end was cut by 4 bases, the J end by 4 bases, with 13 bases between. Germline CDR1 reads MNHEY; CDR2 reads SMNVEV (reference sequence). The CDR3 totals 14 residues. The CDR3 sequence is CASSSLGRLYGYTF. CDR3 coding DNA: TGTGCCAGCAGTTCTTTGGGCCGGCTCTATGGCTACACCTTC.

The chain carries TRBV6-1 and TRBJ2-7, with 8 bases that match TRBD2. The CDR3 totals 15 residues. From germline, CDR1 is MNHNS and CDR2 SASEGT. V gave up 7 bases and J gave up 2 bases; unmatched junction bases: 10. The chain's CDR3 is CASNPAAGGPYEQYF. The DNA of the CDR3 is TGTGCCAGCAACCCTGCGGCGGGGGGACCCTACGAGCAGTACTTC.

On this clonotype: Compared with germline, one end of the junction differs, possibly owing to a read error. V usage is TRBV29-1 and J usage is TRBJ2-3; D is uncertain. The CDR3 consists of 11 residues. Per germline, CDR1 SQVTM and CDR2 ANQGSEA. The CDR3 is CSVDSTDTQYF. CDR3 sequence (DNA): TGCAGTGTTGACTCGACAGATACGCAGTATTTT.

This clonotype was seen just once. The chain uses TRBV2 and TRBJ2-5; D may be TRBD2 (5 bases). V lost 1 base and J lost 9, with 15 bases in between. The CDR3 has 14 amino acids. The germline gives CDR1 SNHLY, CDR2 FYNNEI. The CDR3 DNA reads TGTGCCAGCAGTGAAGATTGGGTTCGGGATCCCCAGTACTTC. Translated: CASSEDWVRDPQYF. The full variable domain, rest sourced from reference TRBV2 and TRBJ2-5, is EPEVTQTPSHQVTQMGQEVILRCVPISNHLYFYWYRQILGQKVEFLVSFYNNEISEKSEIFDDQFSVERPDGSNFTLKIRSTKLEDSAMYFCASSEDWVRDPQYFGPGTRLLVL.

In its sample, this clonotype was seen a few times. V usage is TRBV9 and J usage is TRBJ2-7, with 7 bases that match TRBD1. In germline, CDR1 is SGDLS, CDR2 YYNGEE. The CDR3 consists of 14 residues. J gave up 2 bases and V 1 base, and 3 bases lay outside the gene matches. CDR3 in amino acids: CASSVTGAAYEQYF. Here the CDR3 DNA reads TGTGCCAGCAGCGTAACAGGGGCGGCCTACGAGCAGTACTTC.

The chain joins TRBV30 to TRBJ1-5; TRBD1 matches at 11 bases. Germline V lookup: CDR1 GTSNPN, CDR2 SVGIG (reference sequence). With 7 bases clipped from V and 2 bases from J, the junction kept 4 bases outside the gene matches. The CDR3 has 14 residues. CDR3 region: CAFQGQGGNQPQHF. In nucleotides, the CDR3 is TGTGCCTTTCAGGGACAGGGGGGCAATCAGCCCCAGCATTTT.

The rearrangement joins TRBV3-1 to TRBJ2-1; tentative D call: TRBD2 (6 bases). The V end lost 0 bases, the J end lost 9 bases, and 15 bases lay between the germline ends. There are 15 residues in the CDR3. Germline V gene sequence: CDR1 LGHDT, CDR2 YNNKEL (reference sequence). CDR3 sequence: CASSQDRIGGLEQFF. CDR3 bases: TGTGCCAGCAGCCAAGATCGGATCGGGGGTCTTGAGCAGTTCTTC.

This clonotype was recorded once. The V and J genes are TRBV20-1 and TRBJ2-2; D gene uncertain. The germline gives CDR1 DFQATT, CDR2 SNEGSKA (reference sequence). Trimming pared 4 bases from V and 3 bases from J, leaving 6 bases between. The CDR3 extends over 12 amino acids. CDR3 protein: CSAKQDTGELFF. In DNA form, the CDR3 reads TGCAGTGCTAAGCAGGACACCGGGGAGCTGTTTTTT.

The chain has TRBV12-3 or TRBV12-4 and TRBJ2-7; the D call may be TRBD1 or TRBD2 (5 bases each). V was clipped by 6 bases and J by 6 bases, with 18 bases between them. This CDR3 region has 14 residues. The CDR3 bases are TGTGCCAGCAGGGGACGCAGGAGCCCCGGCGAGCAGTACTTC. Translated: CASRGRRSPGEQYF.

The chain has TRBV30 and TRBJ2-3; TRBD2 matches 11 bases. Germline values: CDR1 GTSNPN, CDR2 SVGIG (reference sequence). The CDR3 covers 14 residues. The junction had 6 bases not matched to a gene; V was cut back by 4 bases and J by 6 bases. The CDR3 here is CAWKYSGGADTQYF. The CDR3 nucleotides read TGTGCCTGGAAATATAGCGGGGGGGCCGATACGCAGTATTTT.

V and J are TRBV29-1 and TRBJ1-5; D gene ambiguous. Per the germline V gene, CDR1 is SQVTM and CDR2 is ANQGSEA. V lost 6 bases to trimming and J lost 5 bases, with 20 bases between them. The CDR3 extends over 15 amino acids. The DNA for the CDR3 is TGCAGCGTCGAACCCGGGAAGACCGTGGATCAGCCCCAGCATTTT. Its translation: CSVEPGKTVDQPQHF.

The rearrangement joins TRBV30 to TRBJ1-1, with D perhaps TRBD1 (6 bases). CDR1 is GTSNPN, CDR2 SVGIG, per germline (reference sequence). Trimming left V 3 bases short and J 2 bases short, with 13 bases between. The CDR3 totals 14 residues. DNA for the CDR3: TGTGCCTGGAGCCCCCCACAGGGAAACACTGAAGCTTTCTTT. Encoded protein: CAWSPPQGNTEAFF.

The rearrangement links TRBV30 to TRBJ1-2, with no clear D. V shed 4 bases and J shed 4 bases, with 13 bases lying between them. Germline CDR1 reads GTSNPN; CDR2 reads SVGIG (reference sequence). The CDR3 spans 13 residues. This CDR3 is CAWTSNIRYGYTF. The CDR3 DNA is TGTGCCTGGACCTCCAACATTCGCTATGGCTACACCTTC. Together with reference TRBV30 and TRBJ1-2, the CDR3 gives the full variable domain: SQTIHQWPATLVQPVGSPLSLECTVEGTSNPNLYWYRQAAGRGLQLLFYSVGIGQISSEVPQNLSASRPQDRQFILSSKKLLLSDSGFYLCAWTSNIRYGYTFGSGTRLTVV.

The chain combines TRBV20-1 with TRBJ1-1; a weak D match, TRBD1 (6 bases). V was trimmed by 1 base and J by 6 bases, leaving 24 bases between them. Per the germline V gene, CDR1 is DFQATT and CDR2 is SNEGSKA (reference sequence). The CDR3 has 17 residues. The CDR3 nucleotides read TGCAGTGCTAGAGGGACCAGGGGAGGAGGTAGGCACGCTGAAGCTTTCTTT. This encodes CSARGTRGGGRHAEAFF.

The V gene is TRBV5-1, the J gene TRBJ2-3, with TRBD1 identical over 9 bases. V lost 3 bases, J lost 2 bases, and 4 bases stayed unmatched. This CDR3 comprises 15 residues. The germline V gene encodes CDR1 SGHRS and CDR2 YFSETQ. The CDR3 protein is CASSSGQGDTDTQYF. DNA for the CDR3: TGCGCCAGCAGCTCGGGACAGGGTGACACAGATACGCAGTATTTT.